Each of the 15 T cell receptor beta chains below was sequenced from the same sample in a study of shared clonotypes between healthy human individuals (dated by TCRdb to the early 2020s). The library relied on the immunoSEQ multiplex PCR assay. TCRdb retrieved this table from immuneACCESS and kept in-frame rearrangements only. Not all clones are present; in checked studies, unresolved V genes account for under half, and no reason is known for the remainder. For this sample there are 2 million to 2.5 million clones; less than 95% appear just once. Roughly 1.1% of the sample belongs to the ten largest clones. For the CD8 naive samples, CD45RO-negative cells were positively selected for CCR7, yielding a CD45RA+CCR7+ population from which TemRA cells were excluded. The sample taken for sequencing was naive CD8+ T cells sorted from blood. The intended sense of this specimen's cell subset or site label: CD45RA+CCR7+. Every receptor here comes from a man younger than 35 in good health.

The rearrangement uses TRBV27 and TRBJ2-7, with D uncertain. The germline V gene has CDR1 MNHEY and CDR2 SMNVEV (reference sequence). The V and J ends lost 2 bases and 3 bases respectively, with 8 bases between them. This CDR3 is 13 amino acids long. The CDR3 region has the DNA TGTGCCAGCAGTTTAACGACGGGCTACGAGCAGTACTTC. It specifies CASSLTTGYEQYF.

This clone was counted once. The chain couples TRBV7-3 to TRBJ2-5, with a possible D match to TRBD2 (5 bases). The germline V and J ends were trimmed by 3 bases and 5 bases, with 13 bases remaining between them. This CDR3 is built from 14 residues. Germline CDR1 and CDR2: SGHTA and FQGTGA. The CDR3 DNA reads TGTGCCAGCAGCTTTGTCGGCGGGCAGGAGACCCAGTACTTC. It encodes CASSFVGGQETQYF.

The chain has TRBV7-9 and TRBJ1-1; the D is unclear. CDR1 SEHNR and CDR2 FQNEAQ come from the germline V gene (reference sequence). The CDR3 contains 14 residues. The V end was cut by 5 bases, the J end by 8 bases, with 18 bases between. CDR3 loop: CASSPENHLEEAFF. For the CDR3, the DNA is TGTGCCAGCAGCCCCGAAAACCACTTGGAAGAAGCTTTCTTT.

The gene calls are TRBV5-6 and TRBJ2-3; D unclear. This CDR3 is built from 13 residues. Germline assignment: CDR1 SGHDT and CDR2 YYEEEE. Trimming left V 3 bases short and J 6 bases short, with 11 bases between. The CDR3 sequence: CASSWILPDTQYF. CDR3 coding DNA: TGTGCCAGCAGCTGGATACTGCCGGATACGCAGTATTTT.

The sample holds one count of this clone. The chain recombines TRBV7-6 with TRBJ2-1; D is tentatively TRBD1 or TRBD2 (6 bases each). Germline values: CDR1 SGHVS, CDR2 FNYEAQ. V gave up 5 bases and J gave up 9 bases, with 17 bases separating them. This CDR3 comprises 14 residues. This chain's CDR3 is CASSDIGGHVEQFF. The CDR3 bases are TGTGCCAGCAGCGATATAGGGGGGCATGTTGAGCAGTTCTTC.

The V and J genes are TRBV5-1 and TRBJ1-4; D unresolved. Germline V lookup: CDR1 SGHRS, CDR2 YFSETQ. This CDR3 comprises 15 residues. Trimming stripped 3 bases from V and 7 bases from J, with 16 bases between. The CDR3 spells CASSYTEGRGEKLFF. CDR3 nucleotide sequence: TGCGCCAGCAGCTATACAGAGGGTCGGGGTGAAAAACTGTTTTTT.

The chain uses TRBV7-8 and TRBJ2-3; no reliable D call. Germline CDR1 reads SGHVS; CDR2 reads FQNEAQ. CDR3 length: 15 residues. With 4 bases removed from V and 4 bases from J, the gap between germline ends came to 15 bases. The CDR3 DNA is TGTGCCAGCAGCTCAGAATTGGAGAACCCAGATACGCAGTATTTT. Translated: CASSSELENPDTQYF.

The chain couples TRBV5-6 to TRBJ2-7; tentatively, D is TRBD1 (6 bases). This CDR3 contains 16 residues. Germline V CDR1 and CDR2: SGHDT, YYEEEE. V was cut by 2 bases and J by 3 bases, with 18 bases left in between. In nucleotides, the CDR3 is TGTGCCAGCAGCTTCGAGTCAGGGGCCCCTTACTACGAGCAGTACTTC. As protein: CASSFESGAPYYEQYF.

This clone has just one count. The chain links TRBV23-1 to TRBJ1-3; weak D call: TRBD1 (6 bases). TRBV23-1 is an open reading frame whose function is uncertain. V was cut by 2 bases and J by 0 bases, with 11 bases left in between. The CDR3 is 16 residues long. The CDR3 region is CASSQLDSCSGNTIYF. The CDR3 DNA reads as TGCGCCAGCAGTCAACTGGACAGTTGCTCTGGAAACACCATATATTTT.

With respect to this clone: This same CDR3 is encoded by further DNA sequences in the sample. V gene TRBV4-1 combines with J gene TRBJ2-7, with D possibly called TRBD1 or TRBD2 (5 bases each). The V and J ends lost 4 bases and 3 bases respectively, with 13 bases between them. Looked up from germline, CDR1 is MGHRA and CDR2 is YSYEKL. The CDR3 spans 14 residues. The CDR3 coding sequence is TGCGCCAGCAGCCCCGGGCAGGGAGACTACGAGCAGTACTTC. Protein product: CASSPGQGDYEQYF.

The sample holds one count of this clone. The chain couples TRBV6-1 to TRBJ2-4; 7 bases line up with TRBD1. The CDR3 runs to 15 residues. The germline gives CDR1 MNHNS, CDR2 SASEGT. V dropped 2 bases and J dropped 7; count of bases not matched to a gene: 8. In nucleotides, the CDR3 is TGTGCCAGCAGTGAACTCACAGGGGCTCGGAACATTCAGTACTTC. Its protein is CASSELTGARNIQYF.

The CDR3 spells CASSYDRADSYEQYF. The CDR3 nucleotides read TGCGCCAGCAGCTACGACAGGGCGGACTCCTACGAGCAGTACTTC. V is TRBV5-1 and J is TRBJ2-7; 7 bases align to TRBD1. V lost 3 bases, J lost 0 bases, and 6 bases stayed unmatched. Germline V gene sequence: CDR1 SGHRS, CDR2 YFSETQ. CDR3 length: 15 amino acids.

J is TRBJ2-7 and V is TRBV7-2; D not resolved. The CDR3 length is 13 residues. Germline CDR1 reads SGHTA; CDR2 reads FQGNSA. Trimming pared 1 base from V and 4 bases from J, leaving 8 bases between. CDR3 sequence (DNA): TGTGCCAGCAGCTTAGTAGCCGTTTACGAGCAGTACTTC. It encodes CASSLVAVYEQYF.

The rearrangement uses TRBV27 and TRBJ1-5; 9 bases agree with TRBD1. The CDR3 contains 15 residues. The germline V gene has CDR1 MNHEY and CDR2 SMNVEV (reference sequence). V gave up 6 bases and J gave up 5 bases; unmatched junction bases: 8. The DNA of the CDR3 is TGTGCCAGCAGACCGACAGGGGGTTTCGATCAGCCCCAGCATTTT. Protein product: CASRPTGGFDQPQHF.

Comments on this clone: Within the sample, other DNA sequences also encode this same CDR3. The chain combines TRBV6-1 with TRBJ2-7; 9 positions match TRBD2. Germline assignment: CDR1 MNHNS and CDR2 SASEGT. The CDR3 covers 15 residues. V lost 1 base and J lost 3; bases outside the gene matches: 4. The CDR3 region is CASSEGVAGVYEQYF. The CDR3 region has the DNA TGTGCCAGCAGTGAAGGTGTAGCGGGAGTCTACGAGCAGTACTTC.